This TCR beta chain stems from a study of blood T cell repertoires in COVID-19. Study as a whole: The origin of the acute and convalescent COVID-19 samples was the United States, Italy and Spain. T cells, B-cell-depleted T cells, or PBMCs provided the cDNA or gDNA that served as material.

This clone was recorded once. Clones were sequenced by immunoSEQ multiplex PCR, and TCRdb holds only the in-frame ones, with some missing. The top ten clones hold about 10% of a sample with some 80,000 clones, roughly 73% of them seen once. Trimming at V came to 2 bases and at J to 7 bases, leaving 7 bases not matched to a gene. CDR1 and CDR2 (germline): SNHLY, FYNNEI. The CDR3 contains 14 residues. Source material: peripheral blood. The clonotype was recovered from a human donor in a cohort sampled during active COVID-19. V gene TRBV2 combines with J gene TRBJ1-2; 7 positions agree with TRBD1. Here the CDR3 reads CASSEMFRGAGYTF. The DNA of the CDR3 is TGTGCCAGCAGTGAAATGTTCAGGGGGGCTGGCTACACCTTC.